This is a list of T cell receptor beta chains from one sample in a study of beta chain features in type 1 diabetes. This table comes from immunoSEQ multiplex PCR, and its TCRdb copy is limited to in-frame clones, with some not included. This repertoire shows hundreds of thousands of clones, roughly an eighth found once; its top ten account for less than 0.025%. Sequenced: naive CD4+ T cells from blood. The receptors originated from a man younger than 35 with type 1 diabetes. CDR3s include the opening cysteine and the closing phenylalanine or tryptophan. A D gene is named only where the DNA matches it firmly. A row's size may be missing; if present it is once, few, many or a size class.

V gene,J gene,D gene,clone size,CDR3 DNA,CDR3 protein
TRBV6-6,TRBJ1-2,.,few,TGTGCCAGCAGTTACCGGACACAGGACAACTATGGCTACACCTTC,CASSYRTQDNYGYTF
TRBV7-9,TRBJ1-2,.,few,TGTGCCAGCAGCCCAGACTATGGCTACACCTTC,CASSPDYGYTF
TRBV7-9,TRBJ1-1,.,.,TGTGCCAGCAGCTTCTACAGTACTGAAGCTTTCTTT,CASSFYSTEAFF
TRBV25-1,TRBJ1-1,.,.,TGTGCCAGCAGCAAGCCCGGTACTGAAGCTTTCTTT,CASSKPGTEAFF
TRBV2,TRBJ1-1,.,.,TGTGCCAGCAGTGTTATGGACTGGGGCACTGAAGCTTTCTTT,CASSVMDWGTEAFF
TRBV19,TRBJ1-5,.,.,TGTGCCAGTAGTAGGACCTTTCTAGGTCAGCCCCAGCATTTT,CASSRTFLGQPQHF
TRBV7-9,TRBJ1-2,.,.,TGTGCCAGCAGCCCAGAGGGCTATGGCTACACCTTC,CASSPEGYGYTF
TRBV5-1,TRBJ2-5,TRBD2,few,TGCGCCAGCAGCACCGGGACTAGCGGGCCTTACCAAGAGACCCAGTACTTC,CASSTGTSGPYQETQYF
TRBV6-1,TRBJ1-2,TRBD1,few,TGTGCCAGCAGTCGACAGGGTAACTATGGCTACACCTTC,CASSRQGNYGYTF
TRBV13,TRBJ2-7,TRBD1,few,TGTGCCAGCAGTCCCGGGACAGGAGTAAGCTCCTACGAGCAGTACTTC,CASSPGTGVSSYEQYF
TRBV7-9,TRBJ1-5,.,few,TGTGCCAGCAGCTTAGAAGGGACCGGCTCCCGGGGCAATCAGCCCCAGCATTTT,CASSLEGTGSRGNQPQHF
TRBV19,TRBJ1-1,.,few,TGTGCCAGTAGCTACAGGGAGATGAACACTGAAGCTTTCTTT,CASSYREMNTEAFF
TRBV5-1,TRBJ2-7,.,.,TGCGCCAGCAGCATCTCAAGGGAGCAGTACTTC,CASSISREQYF
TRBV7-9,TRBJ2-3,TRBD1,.,TGTGCCAGCAGCTTGGGAGACAGGGGGAGCACAGATACGCAGTATTTT,CASSLGDRGSTDTQYF
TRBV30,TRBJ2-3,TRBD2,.,TGTGCCTGGAGTTTGGGACTAGCGGATACGCAGTATTTT,CAWSLGLADTQYF
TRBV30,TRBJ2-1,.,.,TGTGCCTGGAGTCGGCGGGGAGACGTGATGGATGAGCAGTTCTTC,CAWSRRGDVMDEQFF
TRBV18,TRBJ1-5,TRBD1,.,TGTGCCAGCTCACCCGGGACAGGGGGAGTCAATCAGCCCCAGCATTTT,CASSPGTGGVNQPQHF
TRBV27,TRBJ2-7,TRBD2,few,TGTGCCAGCAGTTTATTCTCTAGCGGGGGGGAGCAGTACTTC,CASSLFSSGGEQYF
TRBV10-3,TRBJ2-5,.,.,TGTGCCATCAGTGAGTCGACAGGAGAGACAGAGACCCAGTACTTC,CAISESTGETETQYF
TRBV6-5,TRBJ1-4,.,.,TGTGCCAGCAGCCTACAGGTTCAAGGTGAAAAACTGTTTTTT,CASSLQVQGEKLFF
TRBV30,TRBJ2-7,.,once,TGTGCCTGGAGCCGGGACATATCTAACGAGCAGTACTTC,CAWSRDISNEQYF
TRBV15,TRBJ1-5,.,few,TGTGCCACCAGCAGAGTTCCTAAGGTTGGGGGGTTGGTCGAATGGCGCAATCAGCCCCAGCATTTT,CATSRVPKVGGLVEWRNQPQHF